One sample yielded the 24 T cell receptor beta chains listed below, sequenced in a study of blood T cell repertoires in COVID-19. Profiling relied on immunoSEQ multiplex PCR, and the TCRdb table lists in-frame clones only, not all of them. Of over 95,000 clones listed, over 80% are singletons. Input material: peripheral blood. These receptors were collected from a woman in her forties or fifties with acute or convalescent COVID-19.

The V and J genes are TRBV27 and TRBJ1-5; no clear D. The V and J ends lost 5 bases and 0 bases respectively, with 5 bases between them. The CDR3 is made up of 13 amino acids. Per germline, CDR1 MNHEY and CDR2 SMNVEV (reference sequence). The CDR3 DNA is TGTGCCAGCAGTACTTATAGCAATCAGCCCCAGCATTTT. This codes for CASSTYSNQPQHF.

The chain carries TRBV15 and TRBJ1-5; D is perhaps TRBD1 (5 bases). The CDR3 runs 17 residues. V lost 3 bases, J lost 5 bases, and 20 bases lay in between. Germline values: CDR1 LNHNV, CDR2 YYDKDF (reference sequence). This CDR3 reads CATSRERGRGGDQPQHF. Here the CDR3 DNA reads TGTGCCACCAGCAGGGAACGAGGGCGCGGGGGAGATCAGCCCCAGCATTTT.

The chain uses TRBV9 and TRBJ1-5; D possibly corresponds to TRBD1 (5 bases). CDR3 size: 14 residues. CDR1 and CDR2 (germline): SGDLS, YYNGEE. V lost 4 bases and J lost 9, with 17 bases in between. CDR3: CASSKDTFGGPQHF. The CDR3, as DNA: TGTGCCAGCAGCAAGGACACCTTCGGGGGGCCCCAGCATTTT.

The chain recombines TRBV15 with TRBJ1-2, with D possibly TRBD1 on 5 matching bases. The germline V and J ends were trimmed by 3 bases and 0 bases, with 8 bases remaining between them. The CDR3 runs to 14 residues. Germline assignment: CDR1 LNHNV and CDR2 YYDKDF (reference sequence). DNA of the CDR3: TGTGCCACCAGCAGGGACATTCCTAACTATGGCTACACCTTC. It encodes CATSRDIPNYGYTF.

This clone was detected a few times. This rearrangement joins TRBV28 to TRBJ2-6; perhaps TRBD2 as D (6 bases). Germline V gene lookup returns CDR1 MDHEN and CDR2 SYDVKM. This CDR3 is built from 15 residues. The V end was cut by 4 bases, the J end by 3 bases, with 10 bases between. CDR3 region: CASSWQGGGANVLTF. DNA for the CDR3: TGTGCCAGCAGTTGGCAGGGAGGTGGGGCCAACGTCCTGACTTTC.

Concerning this clone itself: The sample contains more than one DNA sequence encoding this CDR3. The chain couples TRBV5-4 to TRBJ1-1; possible D gene TRBD1, 6 bases. The CDR3 totals 13 residues. Trimming pared 4 bases from V and 1 base from J, leaving 8 bases between. The germline CDR1 and CDR2 sequences are SGHNT and YYREEE (reference sequence). As DNA, the CDR3 is TGTGCCAGCAGCCGGGGACAGAACACTGAAGCTTTCTTT. Residues: CASSRGQNTEAFF. Supplemented by reference TRBV5-4 and TRBJ1-1, the full variable domain reads ETGVTQSPTHLIKTRGQQVTLRCSSQSGHNTVSWYQQALGQGPQFIFQYYREEENGRGNFPPRFSGLQFPNYSSELNVNALELDDSALYLCASSRGQNTEAFFGQGTRLTVV.

The rearrangement links TRBV24-1 to TRBJ2-7, with D perhaps matching TRBD2 (6 bases). Trimming shortened V by 5 bases and J by 2 bases, and 9 bases separated the two germline ends. CDR1 is KGHDR and CDR2 is SFDVKD in the germline V gene. The CDR3 is 13 residues long. The CDR3 nucleotides are TGTGCCACCAGTGCAGGAGGGGCCTACGAGCAGTACTTC. It is translated as CATSAGGAYEQYF.

J is TRBJ2-1 and V is TRBV5-1, with TRBD2 matching 11 bases. Germline CDR1 SGHRS, CDR2 YFSETQ. The CDR3 runs to 14 residues. J gave up 7 bases and V 3 bases, and 3 bases lay outside the gene matches. DNA of the CDR3: TGCGCCAGCAGCTCGACTAGCGGGACTAATGAGCAGTTCTTC. It specifies CASSSTSGTNEQFF.

The genes are TRBV7-8 and TRBJ2-1, with TRBD2 identical over 8 bases. Per the germline V gene, CDR1 is SGHVS and CDR2 is FQNEAQ. The CDR3 totals 15 residues. Trimming took 2 bases from V and 2 from J; bases not matched to a gene: 2. The CDR3 bases are TGTGCCAGCAGCTTAACTAGCGGTCCCTACAATGAGCAGTTCTTC. Amino acid sequence: CASSLTSGPYNEQFF.

This rearrangement joins TRBV2 to TRBJ2-3, with 9 bases matching TRBD2. V dropped 5 bases and J dropped 3; count of bases not matched to a gene: 12. The CDR3 extends over 17 amino acids. Germline V CDR1 and CDR2: SNHLY, FYNNEI. Here the CDR3 reads CASSILAGPIGTDTQYF. The CDR3 region has the DNA TGTGCCAGCAGTATCCTAGCGGGGCCTATAGGAACAGATACGCAGTATTTT.

This chain connects TRBV11-3 to TRBJ2-1, with a tentative D call TRBD2 (7 bases). Trimming took 5 bases from V and 3 from J, leaving 14 bases between them. The CDR3 is 15 residues long. The germline CDR1 and CDR2 sequences are SGHNT and YENEEA. The CDR3 nucleotides read TGTGCCAGCAGCGTACGAGGGGGGGGCTACAATGAGCAGTTCTTC. This translates into CASSVRGGGYNEQFF.

The chain links TRBV28 to TRBJ1-1, with D possibly matching TRBD1 (5 bases). The CDR3 totals 14 residues. V lost 4 bases to trimming and J lost 1 base, with 10 bases between them. CDR1 and CDR2 (germline): MDHEN, SYDVKM. The CDR3 coding sequence is TGTGCCAGCAGTTCCGGGGGTGAGAACACTGAAGCTTTCTTT. It is translated as CASSSGGENTEAFF.

The V and J genes are TRBV24-1 and TRBJ2-1, with TRBD2 matching 10 bases. The CDR3 totals 19 residues. The ends lost 4 bases at V and 0 bases at J; junction bases unmatched: 11. The germline V gene has CDR1 KGHDR and CDR2 SFDVKD. The DNA for the CDR3 is TGTGCCACCAGTGAGGTGCTAGCGGGAGTAGGGGGCTCCTACAATGAGCAGTTCTTC. Its protein product is CATSEVLAGVGGSYNEQFF.

This chain joins TRBV3-1 (or the pseudogene TRBV3-2) and TRBJ2-7; 9 positions match TRBD2. V lost 6 bases and J lost 3; bases outside the gene matches: 9. Looked up from germline, CDR1 is LGHDT and CDR2 is YNNKEL (reference sequence). This CDR3 has 15 residues. As DNA, the CDR3 is TGTGCCAGCAGTCCTTACCCGACTAGCGGCTACGAGCAGTACTTC. This sequence encodes CASSPYPTSGYEQYF.

This chain uses TRBV5-1 with TRBJ1-4; maybe TRBD1 (6 bases). Germline CDR1 SGHRS, CDR2 YFSETQ. Deletions cut 2 bases from V and 2 bases from J, with 7 bases between. This CDR3 is 14 amino acids long. CDR3 sequence: CASSLGGTNEKLFF. CDR3 DNA sequence: TGCGCCAGCAGCTTAGGGGGTACTAATGAAAAACTGTTTTTT.

The gene calls are TRBV4-1 and TRBJ2-7, with a weak D call TRBD2 (5 bases). CDR3 length: 15 residues. Germline V gene sequence: CDR1 MGHRA, CDR2 YSYEKL. The ends were cut back, 3 bases at V and 0 bases at J, with 12 bases in the middle. The CDR3 nucleotides are TGCGCCAGCAGCCAGGCCGGGGTAAGCTCCTACGAGCAGTACTTC. Translated: CASSQAGVSSYEQYF.

This chain connects TRBV10-3 to TRBJ2-1; the D gene is possibly TRBD2 (6 bases). This CDR3 has 16 residues. Trimming shortened V by 0 bases and J by 4 bases, and 13 bases separated the two germline ends. Germline CDR1 is ENHRY and CDR2 is SYGVKD. CDR3 loop: CAISESKQAGYNEQFF. In DNA, the CDR3 is TGTGCCATCAGTGAGTCGAAACAGGCGGGGTACAATGAGCAGTTCTTC.

The chain has TRBV5-1 and TRBJ1-1; D perhaps matches TRBD1 (6 bases). Germline V CDR1 and CDR2: SGHRS, YFSETQ. This CDR3 contains 15 residues. Trimming left V 4 bases short and J 1 base short, with 14 bases between. In DNA, the CDR3 is TGCGCCAGCAGCACTAGCGGACAGACGAACACTGAAGCTTTCTTT. Translation gives CASSTSGQTNTEAFF.

This chain connects TRBV7-9 to TRBJ2-2; 9 positions agree with TRBD1. Germline values: CDR1 SEHNR, CDR2 FQNEAQ (reference sequence). The CDR3 consists of 16 residues. V shed 5 bases, J shed 2 bases, and the junction held 6 bases outside the gene matches. CDR3 DNA: TGTGCCAGCAGCCGAGGGGACAGGGAAAACACCGGGGAGCTGTTTTTT. Amino acids: CASSRGDRENTGELFF.

This chain connects TRBV20-1 to TRBJ2-5; no definite D call. This CDR3 spans 11 amino acids. Trimming pared 6 bases from V and 0 bases from J, leaving 5 bases between. Per the germline V gene, CDR1 is DFQATT and CDR2 is SNEGSKA (reference sequence). The chain's CDR3 is CSAGYQETQYF. CDR3 nucleotide sequence: TGCAGTGCGGGCTACCAAGAGACCCAGTACTTC.

The gene calls are TRBV1 and TRBJ1-2. TRBV1 is a documented pseudogene. CDR3 length: 15 amino acids. The CDR3 here is CTSSQRGIVNYGYTF. The CDR3, as DNA: TGCACCAGCAGCCAACGAGGAATAGTCAACTATGGCTACACCTTC.

The CDR3 DNA is TGTGCCAGCAGCCCCAGGACAGTGCCCACCGGGGAGCTGTTTTTT. This translates into CASSPRTVPTGELFF. V and J are TRBV7-3 and TRBJ2-2, with a tentative D call TRBD1 (6 bases). The CDR3 is 15 amino acids. Trimming left V 5 bases short and J 4 bases short, with 14 bases between. In germline, CDR1 is SGHTA, CDR2 FQGTGA.

The chain uses TRBV4-3 and TRBJ2-1, with 7 nucleotides matching TRBD2. CDR3 length equals 15 residues. Germline assignment: CDR1 LGHNA and CDR2 YSLEER. With V trimmed by 3 bases and J by 9 bases, 11 bases remained unmatched. The CDR3 DNA sequence: TGCGCCAGCAGCCAGGAGGGAGGGTGGGCGCGTGAGCAGTTCTTC. This encodes CASSQEGGWAREQFF.

The chain employs TRBV5-1 and TRBJ1-4, with a possible D match to TRBD1 (6 bases). Germline-derived CDR1 and CDR2 are SGHRS and YFSETQ. V gave up 4 bases and J gave up 5 bases, with 9 bases separating them. This CDR3 is 13 amino acids long. The CDR3 sequence: CASSVTGNEKLFF. CDR3 nucleotides: TGCGCCAGCAGCGTTACAGGGAATGAAAAACTGTTTTTT.